This TCR beta chain derives from a study of T cell changes during pregnancy in multiple sclerosis. This table comes from immunoSEQ multiplex PCR, and its TCRdb copy is limited to in-frame clones, with some not included. The sample includes about 94,000 clones, approximately 95% of them seen just once. The receptor's source is a female donor with multiple sclerosis, enrolled in a pregnancy study. This sample comprised peripheral blood, obtained after pregnancy.

CDR3: CASSLTTGANTEAFF. The CDR3 DNA reads as TGTGCCAGCAGCCTCACGACAGGGGCGAACACTGAAGCTTTCTTT. The V and J genes are TRBV7-3 and TRBJ1-1; 8 bases agree with TRBD1. The germline gives CDR1 SGHTA, CDR2 FQGTGA. The CDR3 has 15 residues. The trim removed 5 bases at V and 1 base at J, leaving 6 bases unmatched.